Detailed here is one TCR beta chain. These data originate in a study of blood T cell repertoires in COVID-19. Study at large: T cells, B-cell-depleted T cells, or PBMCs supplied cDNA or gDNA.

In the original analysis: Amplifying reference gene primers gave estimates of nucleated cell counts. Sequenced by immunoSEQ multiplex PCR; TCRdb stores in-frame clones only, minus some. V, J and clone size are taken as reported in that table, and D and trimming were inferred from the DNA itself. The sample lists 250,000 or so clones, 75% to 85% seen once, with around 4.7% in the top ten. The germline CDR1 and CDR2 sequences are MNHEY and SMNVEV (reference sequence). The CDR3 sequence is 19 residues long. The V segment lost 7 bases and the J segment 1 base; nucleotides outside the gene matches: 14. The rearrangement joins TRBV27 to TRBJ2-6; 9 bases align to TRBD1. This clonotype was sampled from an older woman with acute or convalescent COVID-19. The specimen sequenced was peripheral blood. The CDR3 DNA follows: TGTGCCAGCACCGCTAGGGGGGACAGGGCGAGATCTGGGGCCAACGTCCTGACTTTC. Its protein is CASTARGDRARSGANVLTF.